This entry describes one T cell receptor (beta chain). This entry belongs to a study of cytomegalovirus exposure and HLA in healthy donors. The CDR3 runs to 17 residues. Trimming cost V 3 bases and J 1 base, with 17 bases left between them. CDR1 is MNHEY and CDR2 is SMNVEV in the germline V gene (reference sequence). Use of 60 Vbeta and 13 Jbeta primers characterized the PCR. Profiled with immunoSEQ multiplex PCR; TCRdb holds only in-frame clones, not every one. The table includes about 260,000 clones, roughly four fifths detected once. The source material was PBMCs. The chain links TRBV27 to TRBJ2-3, with D possibly being TRBD1 (5 bases). This TCR was sampled from a woman aged 40 to 50 in good health and CMV-seropositive. CDR3 in amino acids: CASSFWRGAGRTDTQYF. DNA for the CDR3: TGTGCCAGCAGTTTCTGGCGTGGCGCAGGGCGCACAGATACGCAGTATTTT.